Described below is a single T cell receptor (beta chain) sequence and its context. The data belong to a study of blood T cell repertoires in COVID-19. At the level of the study: Spain, Italy and the United States supplied samples that represented acute and convalescent COVID-19. T cells, B-cell-depleted T cells, or PBMCs supplied cDNA or gDNA.

How the authors handled the data: Cell counts per sample came from amplifying reference gene primers. TCRdb's table, derived via immunoSEQ multiplex PCR, lists solely in-frame clones and lacks some. That table supplies the V and J calls and clone size; D and trimming were determined from the DNA. This table has approximately 75,000 clones, about 93% appearing once. With 6 bases clipped from V and 8 bases from J, the junction kept 8 bases outside the gene matches. Germline V lookup: CDR1 MNHEY, CDR2 SVGAGI. There are 13 residues in the CDR3. The chain is built from TRBV6-5 and TRBJ1-1, with 8 bases that match TRBD1. The clonotype comes from a human donor in a cohort sampled during active COVID-19. The sequencing sample was made of peripheral blood. The CDR3 nucleotides read TGTGCCAGCAGACTCAGCGGGACAGGAGAAGCTTTCTTT. Its translation is CASRLSGTGEAFF.